These 12 T cell receptor beta chains came from one sample sequenced in a study of CD8 T cells in Susac syndrome. RNA in amounts of roughly 0.5 to 1 ug was reverse transcribed with random hexamers. TCRdb reprocessed the immunoSEQ multiplex PCR reads with MiXCR, giving one entry per CDR3 protein. The sample has more than 150,000 distinct CDR3 sequences, approximately 95% seen once. Material: CD8+ T cells from PBMCs. All receptors come from a human donor with Susac syndrome.

The chain employs TRBV6-2 or TRBV6-3 and TRBJ2-2; no definite D call. The CDR3 length is 15 residues. Germline-derived CDR1 and CDR2 are MNHEY and SVGEGT. The V gene lost 7 bases and the J gene lost 4 bases, with 16 bases spanning the gap. The CDR3, as DNA: TGTGCCAGCACCAGGAACAGTTTGGGCACCGGGGAGCTGTTTTTT. Translated, it gives CASTRNSLGTGELFF.

This clonotype showed up just once. V and J are TRBV20-1 and TRBJ2-1, with TRBD2 matching 10 bases. This CDR3 has 14 amino acids. V lost 0 bases and J lost 5; bases outside the gene matches: 1. Germline V gene lookup returns CDR1 DFQATT and CDR2 SNEGSKA (reference sequence). The CDR3 here is CSARDLAGDNEQFF. CDR3 in DNA: TGCAGTGCTAGAGATCTAGCGGGGGACAATGAGCAGTTCTTC.

J is TRBJ1-3 and V is TRBV7-9; possible D gene TRBD1, 5 bases. From germline, CDR1 is SEHNR and CDR2 FQNEAQ (reference sequence). The CDR3 covers 13 residues. V lost 3 bases, J lost 4 bases, and 7 bases lay in between. The CDR3, as DNA: TGTGCCAGCAGCTTGGACACGGGAAACACCATATATTTT. It encodes CASSLDTGNTIYF.

The chain recombines TRBV28 with TRBJ2-3; D may be TRBD1 or TRBD2 (5 bases each). With 5 bases removed from V and 2 bases from J, the gap between germline ends came to 17 bases. From germline, CDR1 is MDHEN and CDR2 SYDVKM. This CDR3 comprises 16 residues. DNA of the CDR3: TGTGCCAGCAGTGATACCGGGACGGCAGTCACAGATACGCAGTATTTT. This encodes CASSDTGTAVTDTQYF.

This clonotype appeared once. The gene calls are TRBV14 and TRBJ2-7, with D unresolved. CDR3 length: 12 residues. V was shortened by 2 bases and J by 0 bases, with 2 bases between the two germline ends. CDR1 is SGHDN and CDR2 is FVKESK in the germline V gene. DNA for the CDR3: TGTGCCAGCAGCCAACTCTCCTACGAGCAGTACTTC. Protein product: CASSQLSYEQYF.

The genes are TRBV20-1 and TRBJ2-1, with 8 bases aligning to TRBD2. V shed 5 bases and J 4 bases; nucleotides not matched to a gene: 4. Per germline, CDR1 DFQATT and CDR2 SNEGSKA (reference sequence). The CDR3 runs to 13 residues. This CDR3 reads CSAGSGEYNEQFF. CDR3 coding DNA: TGCAGTGCTGGTAGCGGGGAATACAATGAGCAGTTCTTC.

The rearrangement uses TRBV9 and TRBJ2-1, with D possibly being TRBD2 (5 bases). Germline CDR1 and CDR2: SGDLS and YYNGEE. With 7 bases removed from V and 6 bases from J, the gap between germline ends came to 20 bases. There are 15 residues in the CDR3. The DNA for the CDR3 is TGTGCCAGCGCACAAGGCGGGCTAGAGAGCAATGAGCAGTTCTTC. This encodes CASAQGGLESNEQFF.

The CDR3 DNA reads TGTGCCAGCAGCCAGGGCAGGGCCACCTACGAGCAGTACTTC. It is translated as CASSQGRATYEQYF. The chain uses TRBV9 and TRBJ2-7; possibly TRBD1 for D (5 bases). The V end was cut by 4 bases, the J end by 2 bases, with 13 bases between. Per the germline V gene, CDR1 is SGDLS and CDR2 is YYNGEE. The CDR3 length is 14 residues.

In this sample, this clonotype turned up once. The rearrangement joins TRBV29-1 to TRBJ2-1, with 9 nucleotides matching TRBD1. This CDR3 region has 14 residues. Germline-derived CDR1 and CDR2 are SQVTM and ANQGSEA. Trimming took 4 bases from V and 6 from J; bases not matched to a gene: 7. The CDR3 DNA sequence: TGCAGCGTTGCCGGGACAGGGTTTTCCAATGAGCAGTTCTTC. Encoded protein: CSVAGTGFSNEQFF.

The chain carries TRBV7-9 and TRBJ1-2; no clear D. Germline CDR1 is SEHNR and CDR2 is FQNEAQ (reference sequence). V shed 0 bases and J shed 4 bases, with 15 bases lying between them. This CDR3 comprises 16 residues. The CDR3 loop reads CASSLAGSQNPYGYTF. The CDR3 DNA follows: TGTGCCAGCAGCTTAGCTGGCAGTCAAAACCCCTATGGCTACACCTTC. The full variable domain, its missing parts supplied by reference TRBV7-9 and TRBJ1-2, is DTGVSQNPRHKITKRGQNVTFRCDPISEHNRLYWYRQTLGQGPEFLTYFQNEAQLEKSRLLSDRFSAERPKGSFSTLEIQRTEQGDSAMYLCASSLAGSQNPYGYTFGSGTRLTVV.

This chain connects TRBV27 to TRBJ2-4; TRBD1 might be the D (6 bases). Germline CDR1 MNHEY, CDR2 SMNVEV (reference sequence). Trimming removed 2 bases at V and 3 bases at J, with 11 bases between. This CDR3 has 15 residues. The CDR3 DNA follows: TGTGCCAGCAGTTTAGAAGGGGGTCTCAAAAACATTCAGTACTTC. It codes for CASSLEGGLKNIQYF.

This clonotype came up once. The rearrangement uses TRBV3-1 and TRBJ2-2; D uncertain. V was cut by 0 bases and J by 3 bases, with 8 bases left in between. CDR3 length: 15 amino acids. Germline CDR1 reads LGHDT; CDR2 reads YNNKEL (reference sequence). The DNA of the CDR3 is TGTGCCAGCAGCCAAGATGGAGCCTACACCGGGGAGCTGTTTTTT. This codes for CASSQDGAYTGELFF. The full variable domain, its missing parts supplied by reference TRBV3-1 and TRBJ2-2, is DTAVSQTPKYLVTQMGNDKSIKCEQNLGHDTMYWYKQDSKKFLKIMFSYNNKELIINETVPNRFSPKSPDKAHLNLHINSLELGDSAVYFCASSQDGAYTGELFFGEGSRLTVL.